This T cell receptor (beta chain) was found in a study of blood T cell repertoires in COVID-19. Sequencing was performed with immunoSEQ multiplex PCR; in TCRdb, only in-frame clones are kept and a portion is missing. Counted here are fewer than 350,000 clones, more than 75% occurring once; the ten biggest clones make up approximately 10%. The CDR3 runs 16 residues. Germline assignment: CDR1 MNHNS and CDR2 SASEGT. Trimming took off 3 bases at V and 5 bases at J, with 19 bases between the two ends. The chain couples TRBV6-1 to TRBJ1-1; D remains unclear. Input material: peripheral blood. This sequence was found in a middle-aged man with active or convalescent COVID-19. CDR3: CASSEFGVGSRTEAFF. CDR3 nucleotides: TGTGCCAGCAGTGAGTTCGGGGTCGGGTCGCGGACTGAAGCTTTCTTT.